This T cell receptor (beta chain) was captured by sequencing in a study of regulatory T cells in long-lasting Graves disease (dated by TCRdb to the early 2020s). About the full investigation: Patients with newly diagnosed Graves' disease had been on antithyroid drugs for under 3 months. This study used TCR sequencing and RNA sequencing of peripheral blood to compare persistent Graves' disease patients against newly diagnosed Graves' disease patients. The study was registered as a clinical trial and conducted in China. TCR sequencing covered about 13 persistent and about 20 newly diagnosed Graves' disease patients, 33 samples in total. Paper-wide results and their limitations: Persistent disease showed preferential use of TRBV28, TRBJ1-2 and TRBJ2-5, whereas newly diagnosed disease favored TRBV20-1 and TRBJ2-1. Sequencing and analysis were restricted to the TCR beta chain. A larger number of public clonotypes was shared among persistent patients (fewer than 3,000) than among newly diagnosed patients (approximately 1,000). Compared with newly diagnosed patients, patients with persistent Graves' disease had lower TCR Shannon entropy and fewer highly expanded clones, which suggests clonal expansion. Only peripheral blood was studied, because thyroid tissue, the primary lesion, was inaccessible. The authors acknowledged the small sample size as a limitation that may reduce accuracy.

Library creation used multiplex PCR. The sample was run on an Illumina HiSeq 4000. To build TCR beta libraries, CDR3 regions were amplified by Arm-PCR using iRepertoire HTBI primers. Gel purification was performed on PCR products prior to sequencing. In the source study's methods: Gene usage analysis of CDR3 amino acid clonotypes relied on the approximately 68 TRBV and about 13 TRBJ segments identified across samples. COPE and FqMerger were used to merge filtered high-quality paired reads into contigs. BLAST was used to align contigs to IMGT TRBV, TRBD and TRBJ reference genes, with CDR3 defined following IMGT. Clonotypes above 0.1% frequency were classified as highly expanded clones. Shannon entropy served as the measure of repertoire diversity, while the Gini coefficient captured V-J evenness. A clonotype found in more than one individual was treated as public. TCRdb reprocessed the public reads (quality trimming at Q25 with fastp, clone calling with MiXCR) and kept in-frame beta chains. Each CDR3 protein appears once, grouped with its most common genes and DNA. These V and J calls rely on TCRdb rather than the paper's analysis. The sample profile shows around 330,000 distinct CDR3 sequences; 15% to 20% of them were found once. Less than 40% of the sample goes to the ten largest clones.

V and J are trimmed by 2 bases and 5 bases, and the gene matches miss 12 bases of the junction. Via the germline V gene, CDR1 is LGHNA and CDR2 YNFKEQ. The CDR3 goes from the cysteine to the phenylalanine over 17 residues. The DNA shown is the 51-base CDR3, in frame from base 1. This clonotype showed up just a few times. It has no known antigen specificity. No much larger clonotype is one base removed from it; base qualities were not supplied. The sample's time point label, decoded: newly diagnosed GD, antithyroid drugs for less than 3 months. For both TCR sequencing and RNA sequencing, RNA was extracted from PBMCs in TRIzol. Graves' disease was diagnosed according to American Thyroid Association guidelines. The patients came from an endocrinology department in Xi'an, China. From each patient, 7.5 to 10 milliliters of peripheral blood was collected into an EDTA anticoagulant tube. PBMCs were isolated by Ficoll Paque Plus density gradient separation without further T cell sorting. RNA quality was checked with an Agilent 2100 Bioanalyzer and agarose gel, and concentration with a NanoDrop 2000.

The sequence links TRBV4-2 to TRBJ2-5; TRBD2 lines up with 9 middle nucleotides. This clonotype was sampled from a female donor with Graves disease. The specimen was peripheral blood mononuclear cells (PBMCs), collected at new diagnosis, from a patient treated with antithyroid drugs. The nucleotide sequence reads TGTGCCAGCAGCCAAACGGGGGCGGCGGGAGGGCTTGAGACCCAGTACTTC. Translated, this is CASSQTGAAGGLETQYF.